This record looks at one TCR beta chain sequence and its context. The antigen is undetermined. This sample stems from a study of cytomegalovirus exposure and HLA in healthy donors. Notes on the study in general: Researchers catalogued over 150 TCR beta chains as cytomegalovirus-associated.

Generated by immunoSEQ multiplex PCR, the TCRdb table keeps only in-frame clones and is missing some. The sample shows roughly 150,000 clones, approximately 94% of them seen only once. Germline trimming cut 2 bases from V and 3 bases from J; bases unmatched to any gene: 4. Germline CDR1 reads MNHNS; CDR2 reads SASEGT. The CDR3 totals 15 residues. J is TRBJ2-7 and V is TRBV6-1; TRBD2 matches at 10 bases. Sequencing was performed on PBMCs. The receptor was derived from a young man in good health and CMV-seropositive. CDR3 in amino acids: CASSERLAGVYEQYF. In DNA form, the CDR3 reads TGTGCCAGCAGTGAAAGGCTAGCGGGAGTCTACGAGCAGTACTTC.